This T cell receptor beta chain originates from a study of T cell responses to AZD1222 COVID-19 vaccine. Germline V lookup: CDR1 SGHKS, CDR2 YYEKEE (reference sequence). V lost 2 bases to trimming and J lost 0 bases, with 9 bases between them. CDR3 length: 14 residues. Data came from immunoSEQ multiplex PCR; TCRdb stores just in-frame clones and leaves some out. The sample yields some 120,000 clones, approximately 88% seen once. The sample consisted of peripheral blood, taken on day 0 of AZD1222 vaccination. The chain has TRBV5-5 and TRBJ2-7; tentatively, D is TRBD2 (5 bases). This receptor was taken from an adult in good health. In nucleotides, the CDR3 is TGTGCCAGCAGCTTTCGGGAAAGCTCCTACGAGCAGTACTTC. Protein: CASSFRESSYEQYF. The complete variable domain, with remaining parts taken from reference TRBV5-5 and TRBJ2-7, reads DAGVTQSPTHLIKTRGQQVTLRCSPISGHKSVSWYQQVLGQGPQFIFQYYEKEERGRGNFPDRFSARQFPNYSSELNVNALLLGDSALYLCASSFRESSYEQYFGPGTRLTVT.